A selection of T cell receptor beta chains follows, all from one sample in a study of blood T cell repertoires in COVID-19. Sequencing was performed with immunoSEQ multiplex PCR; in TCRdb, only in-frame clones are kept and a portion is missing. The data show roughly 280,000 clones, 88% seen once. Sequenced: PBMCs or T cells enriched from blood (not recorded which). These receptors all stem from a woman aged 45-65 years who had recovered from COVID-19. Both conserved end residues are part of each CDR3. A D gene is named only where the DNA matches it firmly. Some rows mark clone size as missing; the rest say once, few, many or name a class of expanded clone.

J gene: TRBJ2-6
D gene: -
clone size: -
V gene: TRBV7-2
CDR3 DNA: TGTGCCAGCAGCGTTTACAGGGCTGGGGCCAACGTCCTGACTTTC
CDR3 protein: CASSVYRAGANVLTF

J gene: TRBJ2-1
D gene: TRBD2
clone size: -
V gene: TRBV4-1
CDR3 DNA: TGCGCCAGCAGCCCTACCGGACTAGCGGGATTAAATAATGAGCAGTTCTTC
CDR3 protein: CASSPTGLAGLNNEQFF

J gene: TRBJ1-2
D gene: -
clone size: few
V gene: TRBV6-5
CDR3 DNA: TGTGCCAGCAGGCCGACAGGACCAGAAGGCTATGGCTACACCTTC
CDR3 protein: CASRPTGPEGYGYTF

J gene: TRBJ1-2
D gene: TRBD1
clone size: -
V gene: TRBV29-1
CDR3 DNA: TGCAGCGCCGAGGACAGGGGAAGGTATGGCTACACCTTC
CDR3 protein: CSAEDRGRYGYTF

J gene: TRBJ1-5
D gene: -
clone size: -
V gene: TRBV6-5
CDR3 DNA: TGTGCCACCCAACGGGAGAGCAGCAATCAGCCCCAGCATTTT
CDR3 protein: CATQRESSNQPQHF

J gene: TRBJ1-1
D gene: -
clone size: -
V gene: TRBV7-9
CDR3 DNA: TGTGCCAGCAGCCCCCGCGCTGCCAACACTGAAGCTTTCTTT
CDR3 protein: CASSPRAANTEAFF

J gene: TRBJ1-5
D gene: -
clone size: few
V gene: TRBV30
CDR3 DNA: TGTGCCTGGTGCAGGGGATCGGGGCAGCCCCAGCATTTT
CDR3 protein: CAWCRGSGQPQHF

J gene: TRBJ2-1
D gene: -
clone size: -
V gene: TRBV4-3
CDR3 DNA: TGCGCCAGCAGCCAAGGGAGGGGTGAGCAGTTCTTC
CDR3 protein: CASSQGRGEQFF

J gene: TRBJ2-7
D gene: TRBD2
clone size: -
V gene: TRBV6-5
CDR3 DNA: TGTGCCAGCAGAGGGACTAGCGGGTCGCAGTACTTC
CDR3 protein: CASRGTSGSQYF

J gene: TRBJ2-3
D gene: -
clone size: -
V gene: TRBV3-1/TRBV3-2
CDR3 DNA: TGTGCCAGCAGCCAAACTCTAAGCACAGATACGCAGTATTTT
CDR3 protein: CASSQTLSTDTQYF

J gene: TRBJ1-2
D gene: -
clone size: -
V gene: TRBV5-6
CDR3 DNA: TGTGCCAGCAGTTTGATCAGATTTGGCTACACCTTC
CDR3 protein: CASSLIRFGYTF

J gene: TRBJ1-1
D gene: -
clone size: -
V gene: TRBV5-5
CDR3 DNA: TGTGCCAGCAGCGCATACTTTCAGAACACTGAAGCTTTCTTT
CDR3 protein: CASSAYFQNTEAFF

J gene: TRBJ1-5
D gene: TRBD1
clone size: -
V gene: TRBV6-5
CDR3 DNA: TGTGCCAGCAGGAGGACAGGATTGAAGCAGCCCCAGCATTTT
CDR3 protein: CASRRTGLKQPQHF

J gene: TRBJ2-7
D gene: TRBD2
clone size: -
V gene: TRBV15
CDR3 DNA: TGTGCCACCAGCAGAAAGCGGACTAGCGGGACGCCCCCCTACGAGCAGTACTTC
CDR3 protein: CATSRKRTSGTPPYEQYF

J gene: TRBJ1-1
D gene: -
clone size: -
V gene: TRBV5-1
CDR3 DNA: TGCGCCAGCAGCTCACAGGGACGTAACACTGAAGCTTTCTTT
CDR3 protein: CASSSQGRNTEAFF

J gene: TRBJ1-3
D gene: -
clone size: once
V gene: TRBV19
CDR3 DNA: TGTGCCAGTAGTATATCGTGGGGCGCGTCAGGAAACACCATATATTTT
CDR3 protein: CASSISWGASGNTIYF

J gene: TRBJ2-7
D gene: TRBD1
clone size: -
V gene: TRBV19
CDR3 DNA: TGTGCCAGTAGTAGTTGGACAGGGGGAGCCTACGAGCAGTACTTC
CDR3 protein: CASSSWTGGAYEQYF

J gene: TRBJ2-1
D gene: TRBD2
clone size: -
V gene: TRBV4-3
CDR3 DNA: TGCGCCAGCAGCCAAGATAAGGGACTAGCGAAATACAATGAGCAGTTCTTC
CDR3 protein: CASSQDKGLAKYNEQFF

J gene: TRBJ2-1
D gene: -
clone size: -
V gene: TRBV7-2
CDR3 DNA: TGTGCCAGCAGCTCGATGGGACTGGTAAGATTCTTC
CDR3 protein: CASSSMGLVRFF

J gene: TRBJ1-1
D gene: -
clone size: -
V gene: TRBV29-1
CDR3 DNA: TGCAGCGTTGACACACGGGGATCCATGAACACTGAAGCTTTCTTT
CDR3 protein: CSVDTRGSMNTEAFF

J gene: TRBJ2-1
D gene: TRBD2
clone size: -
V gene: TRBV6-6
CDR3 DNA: TGTGCCAGCAGTCTTTATCCTCCGACTAGCAGAATCTACAATGAGCAGTTCTTC
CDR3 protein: CASSLYPPTSRIYNEQFF

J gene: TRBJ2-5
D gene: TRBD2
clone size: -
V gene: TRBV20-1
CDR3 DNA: TGCAGTGCTAGTCCGAGCGGGAGGCTAAAGACCCAGTACTTC
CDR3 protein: CSASPSGRLKTQYF

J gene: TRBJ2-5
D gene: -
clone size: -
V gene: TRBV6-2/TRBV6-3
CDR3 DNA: TGTGCCAGCAGCCGGGGGTCAGGGGCCTTTCAAGAGACCCAGTACTTC
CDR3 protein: CASSRGSGAFQETQYF

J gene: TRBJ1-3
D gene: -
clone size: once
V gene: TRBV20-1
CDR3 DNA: TGCAGTGCTAGTCCACAGTTAGGAAACACCATATATTTT
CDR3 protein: CSASPQLGNTIYF

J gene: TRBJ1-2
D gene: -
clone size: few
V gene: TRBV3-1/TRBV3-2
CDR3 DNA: TGTGCCAGCAGCCAAGCAGGTGGGACAAAATATGGCTACACCTTC
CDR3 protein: CASSQAGGTKYGYTF

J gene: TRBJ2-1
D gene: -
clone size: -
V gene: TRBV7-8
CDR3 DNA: TGTGCCAGCAGCTTGACGATCAGGGGCAATGAGCAGTTCTTC
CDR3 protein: CASSLTIRGNEQFF

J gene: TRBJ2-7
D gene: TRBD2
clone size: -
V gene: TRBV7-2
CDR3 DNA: TGTGCCAGCAGCCCCCGGGCTAGCGGGAGAAGGGAGCAGTACTTC
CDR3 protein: CASSPRASGRREQYF

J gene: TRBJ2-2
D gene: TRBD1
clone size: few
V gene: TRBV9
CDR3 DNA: TGTGCCAGCAGCGAACAGGGGGCGAACACCGGGGAGCTGTTTTTT
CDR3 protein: CASSEQGANTGELFF

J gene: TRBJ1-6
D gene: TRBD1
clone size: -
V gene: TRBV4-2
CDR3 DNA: TGTGCCAGCAGCCAACAGGGACAGGGGGACTCACCCCTCCACTTT
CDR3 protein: CASSQQGQGDSPLHF

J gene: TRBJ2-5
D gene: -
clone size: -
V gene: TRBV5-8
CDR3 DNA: TGTGCCAGCATCAGAGGGCGGGTGGAGACCCAGTACTTC
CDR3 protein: CASIRGRVETQYF

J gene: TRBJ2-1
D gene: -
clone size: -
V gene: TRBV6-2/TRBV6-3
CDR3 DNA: TGTGCCAGCAGCCACTTTAAGATTCGCGCCTACAATGAGCAGTTCTTC
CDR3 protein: CASSHFKIRAYNEQFF

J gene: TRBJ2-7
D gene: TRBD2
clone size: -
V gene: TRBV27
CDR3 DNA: TGTGCCAGCAGTTTCTCCGTGGCGGGAGTTGGGTACGAGCAGTACTTC
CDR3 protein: CASSFSVAGVGYEQYF

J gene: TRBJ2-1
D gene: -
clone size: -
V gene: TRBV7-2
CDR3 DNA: TGTGCCAGCAGCCCTAGAGTGTGGCAGGGGAGCTATGAGCAGTTCTTC
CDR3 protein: CASSPRVWQGSYEQFF

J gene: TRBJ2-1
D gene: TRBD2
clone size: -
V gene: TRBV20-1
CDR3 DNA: TGCAGTGCTAGTGGCGGGAGGGCCTTGGGGAATGAGCAGTTCTTC
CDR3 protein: CSASGGRALGNEQFF

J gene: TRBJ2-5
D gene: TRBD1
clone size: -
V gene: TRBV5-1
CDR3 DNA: TGCGCCAGCAGATCGACAGGGCAAGAGACCCAGTACTTC
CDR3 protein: CASRSTGQETQYF

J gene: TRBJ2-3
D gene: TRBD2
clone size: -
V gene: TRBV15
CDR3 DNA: TGTGCCACCAGCAACCCCGGACTAGCGGGAGGAGGCACAGATACGCAGTATTTT
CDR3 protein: CATSNPGLAGGGTDTQYF

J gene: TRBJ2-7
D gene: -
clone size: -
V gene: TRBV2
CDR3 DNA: TGTGCCAGCAGCCTACAGTGGCAGGACTCCGAGCAGTACTTC
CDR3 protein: CASSLQWQDSEQYF

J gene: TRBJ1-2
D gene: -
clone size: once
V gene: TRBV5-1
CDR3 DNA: TGCGCCAGCAGCTTAGGAGGCAGGACTTATGGCTACACCTTC
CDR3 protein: CASSLGGRTYGYTF

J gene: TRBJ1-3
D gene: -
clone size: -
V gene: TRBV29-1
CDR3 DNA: TGCAGCGTTGAAACGGAGGGGTCGGGAAACACCATATATTTT
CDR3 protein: CSVETEGSGNTIYF

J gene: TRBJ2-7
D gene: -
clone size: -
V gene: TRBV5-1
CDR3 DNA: TGCGCCAGCAGCATCGGTACACCGGGCGAGCAGTACTTC
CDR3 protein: CASSIGTPGEQYF

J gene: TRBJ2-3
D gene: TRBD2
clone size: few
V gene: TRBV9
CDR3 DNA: TGTGCCAGCAAACGGGAGGTCGACACAGATACGCAGTATTTT
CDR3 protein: CASKREVDTDTQYF

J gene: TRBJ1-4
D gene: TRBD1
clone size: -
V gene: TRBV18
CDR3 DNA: TGTGCCAGCTCACCCGGGACAGCTAATGAAAAACTGTTTTTT
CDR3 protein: CASSPGTANEKLFF

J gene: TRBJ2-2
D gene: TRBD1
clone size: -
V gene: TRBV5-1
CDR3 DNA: TGCGCCAGCAGCCCCGACAGGGCGAGGACCGGGGAGCTGTTTTTT
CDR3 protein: CASSPDRARTGELFF

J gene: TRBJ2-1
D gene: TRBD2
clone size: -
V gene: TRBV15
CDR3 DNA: TGTGCCACCAGCAGAGCCGGTGGGACTAGCTTAACGAGCTCCTACAATGAGCAGTTCTTC
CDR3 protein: CATSRAGGTSLTSSYNEQFF

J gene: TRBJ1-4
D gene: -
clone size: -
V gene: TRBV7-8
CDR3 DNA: TGTGCCAGCGCCCTCGGGAGGACTAATGAAAAACTGTTTTTT
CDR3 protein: CASALGRTNEKLFF

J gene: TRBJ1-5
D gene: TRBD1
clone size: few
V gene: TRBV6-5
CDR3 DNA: TGTGCCAGCAGGACGGGACAGGGCAATCAGCCCCAGCATTTT
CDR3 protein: CASRTGQGNQPQHF

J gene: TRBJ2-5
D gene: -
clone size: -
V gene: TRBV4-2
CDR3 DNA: TGTGCCAGCAGCCAAGAGATGGACAGACAAGAGACCCAGTACTTC
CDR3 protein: CASSQEMDRQETQYF

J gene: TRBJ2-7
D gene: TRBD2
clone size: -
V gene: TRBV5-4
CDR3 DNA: TGTGCCAGCTCACCGGGACTAGCGGGACCGTACGAGCAGTACTTC
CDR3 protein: CASSPGLAGPYEQYF

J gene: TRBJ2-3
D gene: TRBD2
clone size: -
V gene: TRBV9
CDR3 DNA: TGTGCCAGCAGCGTAGTTAGCGGGGCTAGCACAGATACGCAGTATTTT
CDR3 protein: CASSVVSGASTDTQYF

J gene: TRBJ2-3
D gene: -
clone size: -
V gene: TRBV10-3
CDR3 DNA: TGTGCCATCCGCGGGAACACAGATACGCAGTATTTT
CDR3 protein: CAIRGNTDTQYF

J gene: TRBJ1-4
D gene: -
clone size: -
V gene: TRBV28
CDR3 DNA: TGTGCCATAAACCGACAGACTAATGAAAAACTGTTTTTT
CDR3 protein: CAINRQTNEKLFF

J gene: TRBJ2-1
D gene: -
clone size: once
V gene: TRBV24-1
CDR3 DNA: TGTGCCACCAGTGATTCGGGGTCTTTGTCTGAGCAGTTCTTC
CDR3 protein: CATSDSGSLSEQFF

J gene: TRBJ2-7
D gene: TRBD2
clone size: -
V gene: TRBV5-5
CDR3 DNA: TGTGCCAGCAGCTTGTCCGCGGGAGGTCCCTACGAGCAGTACTTC
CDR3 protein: CASSLSAGGPYEQYF

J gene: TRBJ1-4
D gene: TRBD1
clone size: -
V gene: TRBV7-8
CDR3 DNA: TGTGCCAGCAGCTCCCCGGGACCGACAGGGGAAAAACTGTTTTTT
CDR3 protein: CASSSPGPTGEKLFF

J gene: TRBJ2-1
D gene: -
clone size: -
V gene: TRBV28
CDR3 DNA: TGTGCCAGCATTAACTCCTACAATGAGCAGTTCTTC
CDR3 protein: CASINSYNEQFF

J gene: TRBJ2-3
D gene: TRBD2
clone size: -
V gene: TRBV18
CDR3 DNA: TGTGCCAGCTCACCAAACACCCCGGGGGGTACGCAGTATTTT
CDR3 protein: CASSPNTPGGTQYF